These 32 T cell receptor beta chains came from one sample sequenced in a study of T cell responses to AZD1222 COVID-19 vaccine. Using immunoSEQ multiplex PCR, the repertoire was profiled, and TCRdb retains in-frame clones only, with some absent. The sample holds roughly 110,000 clones; about nine tenths are singletons and the top ten take about 6.8%. The sequencing used peripheral blood, collected 28 days after the second AZD1222 dose. The receptors were gathered from an adult who received the AZD1222 COVID-19 vaccine.

The genes are TRBV19 and TRBJ2-3; no reliable D call. The CDR3 has 15 amino acids. The V end lost 2 bases, the J end lost 0 bases, and 9 bases lay between the germline ends. CDR1 and CDR2 from the germline V gene are LNHDA and SQIVND (reference sequence). In DNA, the CDR3 is TGTGCCAGTAGTATATGGGGATCTAGCACAGATACGCAGTATTTT. Translation: CASSIWGSSTDTQYF.

The chain employs TRBV30 and TRBJ2-2; D not resolved. Germline CDR1 is GTSNPN and CDR2 is SVGIG (reference sequence). This CDR3 is built from 14 residues. V lost 3 bases to trimming and J lost 4 bases, with 12 bases between them. The CDR3 reads CAWSSGLRTGELFF. In DNA, the CDR3 is TGTGCCTGGAGCTCCGGTTTGCGCACCGGGGAGCTGTTTTTT.

J is TRBJ2-5 and V is TRBV13; 10 bases align to TRBD2. Germline V gene sequence: CDR1 PRHDT, CDR2 FYEKMQ (reference sequence). Trimming took 5 bases from V and 5 from J; bases not matched to a gene: 2. This CDR3 region has 13 residues. CDR3 DNA: TGTGCCAGCAGCCCTAGCGGGAGTGAGACCCAGTACTTC. This encodes CASSPSGSETQYF.

Written as DNA, the CDR3 is TGTGCCAGCAGCTTGGGTGGGGGTTATAATTCACCCCTCCACTTT. This sequence encodes CASSLGGGYNSPLHF. The V and J genes are TRBV5-4 and TRBJ1-6; a weak D match, TRBD1 (5 bases). The CDR3 totals 15 residues. Per germline, CDR1 SGHNT and CDR2 YYREEE (reference sequence). V dropped 0 bases and J dropped 4 bases, with 8 bases sitting between them.

V is TRBV2 and J is TRBJ2-7; unclear D gene. Trimming left V 7 bases short and J 2 bases short, with 9 bases between. CDR1 is SNHLY and CDR2 is FYNNEI in the germline V gene. The CDR3 is 12 residues long. CDR3 nucleotides: TGTGCCAGCAACGCGAAGGCCTACGAGCAGTACTTC. This codes for CASNAKAYEQYF.

This chain uses TRBV11-2 with TRBJ2-5; no definite D call. Trimming took off 1 base at V and 5 bases at J, with 8 bases between the two ends. CDR3 length: 13 residues. Germline V gene data show CDR1 as SGHAT and CDR2 as FQNNGV. In DNA form, the CDR3 reads TGTGCCAGCAGCTTAGCTAGAAGGGAGACCCAGTACTTC. As protein: CASSLARRETQYF. Combining the CDR3 with reference TRBV11-2 and TRBJ2-5 gives the whole variable domain EAGVAQSPRYKIIEKRQSVAFWCNPISGHATLYWYQQILGQGPKLLIQFQNNGVVDDSQLPKDRFSAERLKGVDSTLKIQPAKLEDSAVYLCASSLARRETQYFGPGTRLLVL.

This chain links TRBV7-8 with TRBJ2-2; 15 nucleotides line up with TRBD2. Germline CDR1 and CDR2: SGHVS and FQNEAQ. This CDR3 region has 21 residues. Losses at the gene ends were 2 bases for V and 0 bases for J; bases not matched to a gene: 10. CDR3 residues: CASSLYDKGLAGGTNTGELFF. Written as DNA, the CDR3 is TGTGCCAGCAGCTTATACGACAAGGGACTAGCGGGGGGCACGAACACCGGGGAGCTGTTTTTT.

This chain links TRBV20-1 with TRBJ2-1; D gene uncertain. This CDR3 comprises 11 residues. The V gene's germline CDR1 is DFQATT and CDR2 SNEGSKA (reference sequence). Trimming took 1 base from V and 7 from J, leaving 5 bases between them. The CDR3 DNA follows: TGCAGTGCTAGAGTCGCTAATGAGCAGTTCTTC. Translating it yields CSARVANEQFF.

Turning to this clone: At one of its ends the junction is not consistent with the germline gene, which may arise from a read error. The J gene is TRBJ2-3, the V gene TRBV6-1; D remains ambiguous. Germline V gives CDR1 MNHNS, CDR2 SASEGT. This CDR3 has 12 residues. CDR3 amino acids: CASSDNGPLADF. The DNA for the CDR3 is TGTGCCAGCAGTGACAACGGACCCCTGGCGGATTTT.

The chain is built from TRBV18 and TRBJ2-5, with a possible D match to TRBD2 (6 bases). V was trimmed by 5 bases and J by 5 bases, leaving 12 bases between them. CDR1 is KGHSH, CDR2 LQKENI, per germline. The CDR3 runs to 13 residues. The DNA of the CDR3 is TGTGCCAGCTCATCGACTAGTTTTGAGACCCAGTACTTC. This sequence encodes CASSSTSFETQYF.

The V and J genes are TRBV6-5 and TRBJ1-5; D uncertain. This CDR3 region has 13 residues. V was clipped by 6 bases and J by 3 bases, with 9 bases between them. Germline CDR1 is MNHEY and CDR2 is SVGAGI. CDR3 in amino acids: CASRGPPNQPQHF. The CDR3 nucleotides read TGTGCCAGCAGAGGTCCACCCAATCAGCCCCAGCATTTT.

The V and J genes are TRBV9 and TRBJ2-1; 8 bases agree with TRBD2. Germline trimming cut 4 bases from V and 2 bases from J; bases unmatched to any gene: 11. The germline gives CDR1 SGDLS, CDR2 YYNGEE. The CDR3 is made up of 17 amino acids. CDR3: CASSPEDSGTTYNEQFF. CDR3 DNA: TGTGCCAGCAGCCCAGAAGATAGCGGGACGACCTACAATGAGCAGTTCTTC.

This clone was detected only a few times. The chain links TRBV5-4 to TRBJ1-4; D call uncertain. Germline assignment: CDR1 SGHNT and CDR2 YYREEE (reference sequence). There are 14 residues in the CDR3. V shed 4 bases and J shed 4 bases, with 11 bases lying between them. The CDR3 loop is CASSAYRDNEKLFF. The CDR3, as DNA: TGTGCCAGCAGCGCCTACAGAGATAATGAAAAACTGTTTTTT.

This sequence joins TRBV4-3 and TRBJ2-7; D gene unclear. The CDR3 totals 13 residues. CDR1 LGHNA and CDR2 YSLEER come from the germline V gene. Trimming shortened V by 1 base and J by 3 bases, and 7 bases separated the two germline ends. CDR3 amino acids: CASSQVVGYEQYF. CDR3 coding DNA: TGCGCCAGCAGCCAAGTAGTGGGCTACGAGCAGTACTTC.

The chain joins TRBV6-5 to TRBJ1-2; 8 bases map to TRBD1. Germline V CDR1 and CDR2: MNHEY, SVGAGI. This CDR3 spans 15 amino acids. V was pared by 2 bases and J by 3 bases, with 5 bases of the junction left unmatched. The DNA for the CDR3 is TGTGCCAGCAGTTACGCACACAGGGGGGACTATGGCTACACCTTC. This gives the protein CASSYAHRGDYGYTF.

The genes are TRBV19 and TRBJ1-1, with D unclear. Looked up from germline, CDR1 is LNHDA and CDR2 is SQIVND (reference sequence). This CDR3 spans 15 amino acids. V was trimmed by 5 bases and J by 1 base, leaving 14 bases between them. The CDR3 region has the DNA TGTGCCAGTAGTCCGGGTCTAAAAAGGAACACTGAAGCTTTCTTT. Its protein is CASSPGLKRNTEAFF.

The CDR3 DNA is TGCGCCAGCAGCCAAGATCGAGCGGGAGGGCCCTACGAGCAGTACTTC. Its translation: CASSQDRAGGPYEQYF. This rearrangement joins TRBV4-3 to TRBJ2-7; 10 nucleotides match TRBD2. With V trimmed by 0 bases and J by 2 bases, 4 bases remained unmatched. Germline lookup yields CDR1 LGHNA and CDR2 YSLEER. This CDR3 is built from 16 residues.

The V and J genes are TRBV7-6 and TRBJ2-7; 10 bases map to TRBD1. The CDR3 is 15 residues long. V shed 1 base, J shed 6 bases, and the junction held 6 bases outside the gene matches. The V gene's germline CDR1 is SGHVS and CDR2 FNYEAQ. The CDR3 DNA follows: TGTGCCAGCAGCTTAGGGACAGGGGGAGGGAGCGAGCAGTACTTC. Amino acid sequence: CASSLGTGGGSEQYF. Drawing the rest from reference TRBV7-6 and TRBJ2-7, the complete variable domain is GAGVSQSPRYKVTKRGQDVALRCDPISGHVSLYWYRQALGQGPEFLTYFNYEAQQDKSGLPNDRFSAERPEGSISTLTIQRTEQRDSAMYRCASSLGTGGGSEQYFGPGTRLTVT.

The J gene is TRBJ1-1, the V gene TRBV14; D unresolved. CDR1 and CDR2 from the germline V gene are SGHDN and FVKESK. V was shortened by 4 bases and J by 7 bases, with 7 bases between the two germline ends. The CDR3 is 11 amino acids. The DNA of the CDR3 is TGTGCCAGCAGCCGAGATGGTGAAGCTTTCTTT. It is translated as CASSRDGEAFF.

In its sample, this clone was seen a few times. J is TRBJ1-3 and V is TRBV11-3, with a tentative D call TRBD1 (6 bases). The CDR3 is 13 residues long. Germline CDR1 SGHNT, CDR2 YENEEA. V was trimmed by 5 bases and J by 5 bases, leaving 10 bases between them. The CDR3 region is CASSGRDRNTIYF. CDR3 bases: TGTGCCAGCAGCGGCAGGGACAGAAACACCATATATTTT. The variable domain in full, completed from reference TRBV11-3 and TRBJ1-3, reads EAGVVQSPRYKIIEKKQPVAFWCNPISGHNTLYWYLQNLGQGPELLIRYENEEAVDDSQLPKDRFSAERLKGVDSTLKIQPAELGDSAVYLCASSGRDRNTIYFGEGSWLTVV.

Note on this clone: A read error may account for a junction end that differs from germline. This chain uses TRBV7-2 with TRBJ2-7, with a tentative D call TRBD2 (6 bases). The CDR3 covers 14 residues. In germline, CDR1 is SGHTA, CDR2 FQGNSA. CDR3 residues: CASSLARDSSEQYF. The DNA of the CDR3 is TGTGCCAGCAGCTTAGCCAGGGACTCCTCCGAGCAGTACTTC.

This clone was detected only once. The chain recombines TRBV19 with TRBJ2-4; 10 positions agree with TRBD2. Germline assignment: CDR1 LNHDA and CDR2 SQIVND (reference sequence). V trimming: 3 bases; J trimming: 3 bases; junction bases outside the gene matches: 2. This CDR3 spans 15 amino acids. The CDR3 DNA is TGTGCCAGTAGTATCTTAGCGGGGGGCAAAAACATTCAGTACTTC. It encodes CASSILAGGKNIQYF.

Points on this clone: Distinct nucleotide sequences in the sample also encode this CDR3. This chain's CDR3 is CASSSGTANTEAFF. DNA of the CDR3: TGCGCCAGCAGCTCCGGGACAGCGAACACTGAAGCTTTCTTT. The V call is TRBV5-1, the J call TRBJ1-1, with 7 bases lining up with TRBD1. Germline V gives CDR1 SGHRS, CDR2 YFSETQ. The ends lost 3 bases at V and 1 base at J; junction bases unmatched: 3. This CDR3 has 14 residues.

V is TRBV30 and J is TRBJ2-1; the match to TRBD2 covers 13 bases. With V trimmed by 1 base and J by 8 bases, 2 bases remained unmatched. This CDR3 has 14 residues. Germline CDR1 reads GTSNPN; CDR2 reads SVGIG (reference sequence). CDR3 residues: CAWSAGLAGDEQFF. CDR3 DNA sequence: TGTGCCTGGAGTGCCGGACTAGCGGGAGATGAGCAGTTCTTC.

The V call is TRBV6-6, the J call TRBJ1-5; D remains ambiguous. Trimming removed 6 bases from V and 5 bases from J, with 5 bases in between. Germline CDR1 is MNHNY and CDR2 is SVGAGI (reference sequence). The CDR3 runs to 11 residues. The CDR3 region is CASSPDQPQHF. CDR3 bases: TGTGCCAGCAGCCCCGATCAGCCCCAGCATTTT.

The chain joins TRBV28 to TRBJ1-2, with D hard to call. Germline-derived CDR1 and CDR2 are MDHEN and SYDVKM. The CDR3 covers 12 residues. Trimming cost V 6 bases and J 10 bases, with 15 bases left between them. CDR3 loop: CASSLGRGFYTF. For the CDR3, the DNA is TGTGCCAGCAGCTTAGGACGGGGTTTCTACACCTTC.

The chain has TRBV19 and TRBJ1-2; 8 bases fit TRBD1. Germline loops: CDR1 LNHDA, CDR2 SQIVND (reference sequence). The CDR3 runs 15 residues. Unmatched junction bases numbered 7, after V lost 5 bases and J lost 2 bases. CDR3 in amino acids: CASSSTDRGNYGYTF. The CDR3, as DNA: TGTGCCAGTAGTTCCACCGACAGGGGCAACTATGGCTACACCTTC.

This rearrangement joins TRBV24-1 to TRBJ2-1; the D gene is possibly TRBD1 (5 bases). Trimming cost V 11 bases and J 3 bases, with 10 bases left between them. The CDR3 consists of 12 residues. Germline V gives CDR1 KGHDR, CDR2 SFDVKD. The CDR3 loop is CAIVTDYNEQFF. CDR3 nucleotide sequence: TGTGCCATCGTGACAGACTACAATGAGCAGTTCTTC.

The rearrangement uses TRBV4-3 and TRBJ2-7; D is unclear. The CDR3 consists of 11 residues. V was clipped by 3 bases and J by 5 bases, with 5 bases between them. The germline V gene has CDR1 LGHNA and CDR2 YSLEER. The CDR3 nucleotides are TGCGCCAGCAGCCACTACCACGAGCAGTACTTC. Residues: CASSHYHEQYF.

V is TRBV6-1 and J is TRBJ1-1, with 8 bases lining up with TRBD1. CDR1 and CDR2 (germline): MNHNS, SASEGT. Trimming at V came to 1 base and at J to 8 bases, leaving 6 bases not matched to a gene. CDR3 length equals 14 residues. CDR3 in amino acids: CASSEGWGQEEAFF. The CDR3, as DNA: TGTGCCAGCAGTGAAGGCTGGGGACAGGAGGAAGCTTTCTTT.

The rearrangement links TRBV27 to TRBJ1-3; 7 positions agree with TRBD1. In germline, CDR1 is MNHEY, CDR2 SMNVEV (reference sequence). Trimming cost V 2 bases and J 3 bases; bases outside gene matches: 4. The CDR3 has 15 amino acids. DNA for the CDR3: TGTGCCAGCAGTTTAAACAGGGGTTATGGAAACACCATATATTTT. The encoded protein is CASSLNRGYGNTIYF.

In this sample, this clone turned up a few times. The rearrangement links TRBV14 to TRBJ1-1; D call uncertain. This CDR3 contains 14 residues. The V end lost 5 bases, the J end lost 1 base, and 11 bases lay between the germline ends. Germline values: CDR1 SGHDN, CDR2 FVKESK. CDR3: CASSLLGSNTEAFF. CDR3 DNA sequence: TGTGCCAGCAGCTTGCTCGGGTCGAACACTGAAGCTTTCTTT.